The entry that follows covers one T cell receptor (beta chain) sequence. Its antigen is not known. Version v3.0 of the immunoSEQ assay was performed at survey level. Method: immunoSEQ multiplex PCR; TCRdb's copy keeps in-frame clones and lacks some. In the table there are around 35,000 clones, roughly 79% of which are singletons. This specimen comes from a study of long-term antiretroviral therapy in people with HIV. Study-wide findings and caveats: Whichever time point was examined, clones expanded before ART dominated the repertoire.

Looked up from germline, CDR1 is DFQATT and CDR2 is SNEGSKA (reference sequence). There are 11 residues in the CDR3. V shed 6 bases and J shed 1 base, with 6 bases lying between them. This clonotype originated in a woman between 50 and 59 years old with HIV. V gene TRBV20-1 combines with J gene TRBJ1-2; D is uncertain. The sequencing used unsorted PBMCs, collected 3.1 years after starting antiretroviral therapy. This CDR3 reads CSAYDNYGYTF. CDR3 nucleotide sequence: TGCAGTGCCTACGATAACTATGGCTACACCTTC.